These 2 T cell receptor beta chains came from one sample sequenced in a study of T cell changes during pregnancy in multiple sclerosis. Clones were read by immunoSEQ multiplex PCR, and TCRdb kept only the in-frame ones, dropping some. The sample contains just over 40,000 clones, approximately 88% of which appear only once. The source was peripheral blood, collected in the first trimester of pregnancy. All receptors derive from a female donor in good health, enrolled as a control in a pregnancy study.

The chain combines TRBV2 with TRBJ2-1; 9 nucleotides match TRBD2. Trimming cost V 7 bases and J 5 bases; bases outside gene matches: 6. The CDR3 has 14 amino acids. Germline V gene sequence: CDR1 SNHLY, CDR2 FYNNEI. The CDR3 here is CASNAGTSNNEQFF. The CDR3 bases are TGTGCCAGCAATGCCGGGACTAGCAACAATGAGCAGTTCTTC.

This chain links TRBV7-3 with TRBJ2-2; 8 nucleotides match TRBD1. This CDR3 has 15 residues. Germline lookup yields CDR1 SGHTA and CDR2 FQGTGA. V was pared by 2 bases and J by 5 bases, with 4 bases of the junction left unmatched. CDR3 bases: TGTGCCAGCAGCTTACAGACAGGGGTTACCGGGGAGCTGTTTTTT. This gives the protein CASSLQTGVTGELFF.